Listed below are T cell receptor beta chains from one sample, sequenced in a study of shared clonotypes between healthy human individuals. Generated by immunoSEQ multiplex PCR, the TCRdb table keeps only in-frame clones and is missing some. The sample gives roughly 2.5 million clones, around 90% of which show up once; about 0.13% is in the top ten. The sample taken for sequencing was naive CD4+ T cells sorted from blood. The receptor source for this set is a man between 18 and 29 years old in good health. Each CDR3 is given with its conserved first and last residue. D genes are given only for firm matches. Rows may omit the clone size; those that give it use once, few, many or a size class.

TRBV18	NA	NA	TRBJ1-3	TGTGCCAGCTCCCTAGACGCGCTGGGAGTAGCTGGAAACACCATATATTTT	CASSLDALGVAGNTIYF
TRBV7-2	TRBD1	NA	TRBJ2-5	TGTGCCAGCAGCTTAACGGGACAGGGGAAAGGGGCCCAGTACTTC	CASSLTGQGKGAQYF
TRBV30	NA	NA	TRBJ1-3	TGTGCAACGAGGGGTGAAATCTCTGGAAACACCATATATTTT	CATRGEISGNTIYF
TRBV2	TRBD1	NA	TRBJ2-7	TGTGCCAGCAGCTTGTCTCGGACAGGCTCTTCCTACGAGCAGTACTTC	CASSLSRTGSSYEQYF
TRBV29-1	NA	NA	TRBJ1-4	TGCAGCGCGCGGAGCTTTGCAACTAATGAAAAACTGTTTTTT	CSARSFATNEKLFF
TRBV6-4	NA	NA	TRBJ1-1	TGTGCCAGCAGTCAAGGGGGGGAGAACACTGAAGCTTTCTTT	CASSQGGENTEAFF
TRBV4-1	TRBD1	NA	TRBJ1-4	TGCGCCAGCAGCCACCCAGACAGGGTGGAAAAACTGTTTTTT	CASSHPDRVEKLFF
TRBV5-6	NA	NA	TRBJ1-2	TGTGCCAGCACAAAGGTTGAACGTGGCTACACCTTC	CASTKVERGYTF
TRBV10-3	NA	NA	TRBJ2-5	TGTGCCGTGGGGGCTAGCGGATCCCAAGAGACCCAGTACTTC	CAVGASGSQETQYF
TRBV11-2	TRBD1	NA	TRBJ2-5	TGTGCCAGCAGCTTTGGAGACAGGGGCACCCAAGAGACCCAGTACTTC	CASSFGDRGTQETQYF
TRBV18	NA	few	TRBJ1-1	TGTGCCAGCTCATCGAACACTGAAGCTTTCTTT	CASSSNTEAFF
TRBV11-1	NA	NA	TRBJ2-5	TGTGCCAGCAACCCAGGACCGAATCAAGAGACCCAGTACTTC	CASNPGPNQETQYF
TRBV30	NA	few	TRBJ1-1	TGTGCCTGGATCCTCGCGTCGGGCACTGAAGCTTTCTTT	CAWILASGTEAFF
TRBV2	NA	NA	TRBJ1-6	TGTGCCAGCAGTGATGAAGGAAGAGTCAATTCACCCCTCCACTTT	CASSDEGRVNSPLHF
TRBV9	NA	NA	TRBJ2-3	TGTGCCAGCAGCGTAGCGAGACAGTTCACAGATACGCAGTATTTT	CASSVARQFTDTQYF
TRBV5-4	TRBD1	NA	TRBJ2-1	TGTGCCAGCAGCCGAAACAGGGGCCCTGGAGATTACAATGAGCAGTTCTTC	CASSRNRGPGDYNEQFF
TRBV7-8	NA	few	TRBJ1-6	TGTGCCAGCAGCTTTGAAATGAGCTCCTATAATTCACCCCTCCACTTT	CASSFEMSSYNSPLHF
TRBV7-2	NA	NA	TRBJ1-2	TGTGCCAGCAGCTTAGAAGGGTTCGGGGGCTACACCTTC	CASSLEGFGGYTF
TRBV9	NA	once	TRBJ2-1	TGTGCCAGCAGCCCTAGAGGTTCCGGGAGTTACAATGAGCAGTTCTTC	CASSPRGSGSYNEQFF
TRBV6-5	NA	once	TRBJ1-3	TGTGCCAGCGGAGATACAGTTTCTGGAAACACCATATATTTT	CASGDTVSGNTIYF
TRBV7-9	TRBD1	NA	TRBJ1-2	TGTGCCAGCAGCCAACGGACAGGGTTCGATGGCTACACCTTC	CASSQRTGFDGYTF
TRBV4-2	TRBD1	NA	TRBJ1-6	TGTGCCAGCAGCCAAGACATAAAAACTACAGGGACAGGGGAGGGGAATTCACCCCTCCACTTT	CASSQDIKTTGTGEGNSPLHF
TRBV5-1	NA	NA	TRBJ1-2	TGCGCCAGCAGCTTGGGGTCGGGCTATGGCTACACCTTC	CASSLGSGYGYTF
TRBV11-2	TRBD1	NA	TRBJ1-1	TGTGCCAGCAGTCGCACAGGGGGGAACACTGAAGCTTTCTTT	CASSRTGGNTEAFF
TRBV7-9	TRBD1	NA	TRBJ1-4	TGTGCCACCCCCGGAGGGACAGATCCGAGAGGGGATGAAAAACTGTTTTTT	CATPGGTDPRGDEKLFF
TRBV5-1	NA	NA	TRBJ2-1	TGCGCCAGCAGCGGGAGTAATTTGGGCAATGAGCAGTTCTTC	CASSGSNLGNEQFF
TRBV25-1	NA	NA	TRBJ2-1	TGTGCCAGCAGTAAGAATAGGGGAGGGGGGAGCTCCTACAATGAGCAGTTCTTC	CASSKNRGGGSSYNEQFF